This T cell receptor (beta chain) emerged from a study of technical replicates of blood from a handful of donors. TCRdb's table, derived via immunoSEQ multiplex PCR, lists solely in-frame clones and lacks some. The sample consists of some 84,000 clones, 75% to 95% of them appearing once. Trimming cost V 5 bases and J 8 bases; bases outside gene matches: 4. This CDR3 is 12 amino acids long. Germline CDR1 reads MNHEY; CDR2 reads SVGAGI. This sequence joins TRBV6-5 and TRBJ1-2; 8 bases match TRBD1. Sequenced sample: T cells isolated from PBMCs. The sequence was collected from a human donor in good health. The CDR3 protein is CASSPRQGGYTF. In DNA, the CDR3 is TGTGCCAGCAGTCCCCGACAGGGGGGCTACACCTTC.